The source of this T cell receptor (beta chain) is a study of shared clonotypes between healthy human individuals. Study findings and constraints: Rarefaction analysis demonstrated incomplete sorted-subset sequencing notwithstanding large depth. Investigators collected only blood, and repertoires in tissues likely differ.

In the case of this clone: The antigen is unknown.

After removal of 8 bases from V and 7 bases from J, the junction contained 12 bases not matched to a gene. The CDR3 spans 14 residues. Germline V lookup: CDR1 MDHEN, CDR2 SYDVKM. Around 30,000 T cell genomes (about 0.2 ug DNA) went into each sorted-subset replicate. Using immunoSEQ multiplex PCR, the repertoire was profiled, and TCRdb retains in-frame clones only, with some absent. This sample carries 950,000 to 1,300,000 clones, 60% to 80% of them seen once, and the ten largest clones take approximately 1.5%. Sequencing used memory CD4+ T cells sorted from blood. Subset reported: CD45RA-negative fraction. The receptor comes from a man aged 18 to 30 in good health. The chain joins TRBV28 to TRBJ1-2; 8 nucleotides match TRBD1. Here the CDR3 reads CASGGPGGWGGYTF. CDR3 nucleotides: TGTGCCAGCGGGGGCCCAGGGGGCTGGGGTGGCTACACCTTC.